The 10 T cell receptor beta chains below all came from one sample that was sequenced in a study of cytomegalovirus exposure and HLA in healthy donors. TCRdb's copy holds only in-frame clones and misses some; the assay was immunoSEQ multiplex PCR. Here the sample spans 140,000 to 150,000 clones, just over 90% being singletons. Sequenced material: PBMCs. These TCRs come from a man aged 18 to 35 in good health and CMV-seronegative.

CDR3 region: CASSLFSGRNV. Written as DNA, the CDR3 is TGTGCCAGCAGCTTATTCAGCGGGAGGAACGTC. The V and J genes are TRBV11-3 and TRBJ2-7; 9 bases are shared with TRBD2. Germline V gene lookup returns CDR1 SGHNT and CDR2 YENEEA. This CDR3 contains 11 residues.

The gene calls are TRBV5-1 and TRBJ2-2, with D uncertain. There are 15 residues in the CDR3. CDR1 is SGHRS, CDR2 YFSETQ, per germline. Trimming shortened V by 1 base and J by 0 bases, and 7 bases separated the two germline ends. CDR3 protein: CASSLITANTGELFF. The CDR3 nucleotides read TGCGCCAGCAGCTTGATCACGGCGAACACCGGGGAGCTGTTTTTT.

The rearrangement links TRBV7-2 to TRBJ2-5, with a possible D match to TRBD2 (6 bases). With 4 bases removed from V and 5 bases from J, the gap between germline ends came to 8 bases. Germline CDR1 SGHTA, CDR2 FQGNSA. The CDR3 has 12 amino acids. This CDR3 reads CASSWRVETQYF. The DNA for the CDR3 is TGTGCCAGCAGCTGGAGGGTTGAGACCCAGTACTTC.

This sequence joins TRBV6-1 and TRBJ1-6; tentative D call: TRBD1 (5 bases). CDR3 size: 18 residues. V dropped 1 base and J dropped 10 bases, with 23 bases sitting between them. Germline V gene sequence: CDR1 MNHNS, CDR2 SASEGT. CDR3 DNA: TGTGCCAGCAGTGAAGAGGCCGTGCACGTGGCAGGGTGGTCACCCCTCCACTTT. Translation gives CASSEEAVHVAGWSPLHF.

J is TRBJ2-1 and V is TRBV4-3, with 9 bases lining up with TRBD1. The germline V gene encodes CDR1 LGHNA and CDR2 YSLEER. V lost 2 bases to trimming and J lost 6 bases; unmatched junction nucleotides: 8. The CDR3 loop spans 16 amino acids. CDR3 loop: CASSQRQGVMSNEQFF. Written as DNA, the CDR3 is TGCGCCAGCAGCCAACGACAGGGGGTTATGAGCAATGAGCAGTTCTTC.

This clone was counted a single time. This sequence joins TRBV5-5 and TRBJ2-7, with a weak D call TRBD2 (6 bases). The CDR3 is 13 residues long. V was trimmed by 0 bases and J by 10 bases, leaving 14 bases between them. The germline CDR1 and CDR2 sequences are SGHKS and YYEKEE (reference sequence). CDR3 sequence: CASSLEWGGAQYV. In DNA, the CDR3 is TGTGCCAGCAGCTTGGAATGGGGCGGGGCTCAGTACGTC.

The chain recombines TRBV19 with TRBJ2-2; TRBD1 is a possible D gene (5 bases). The CDR3 has 15 residues. V lost 3 bases and J lost 4, with 12 bases in between. The germline gives CDR1 LNHDA, CDR2 SQIVND (reference sequence). The DNA for the CDR3 is TGTGCCAGTAGTATCTCAGGGCATAGCACCGGGGAGCTGTTTTTT. This sequence encodes CASSISGHSTGELFF.

This sequence joins TRBV5-8 and TRBJ1-2; 7 bases fit TRBD1. In germline, CDR1 is SGHTS, CDR2 YDEGEE. V trimming: 4 bases; J trimming: 7 bases; junction bases outside the gene matches: 10. CDR3 size: 14 residues. CDR3 region: CASSPLTGYGGYTF. The CDR3 bases are TGTGCCAGCAGCCCCTTGACAGGGTATGGTGGCTACACCTTC.

This chain uses TRBV6-5 with TRBJ1-4, with 8 bases lining up with TRBD1. Germline V gene sequence: CDR1 MNHEY, CDR2 SVGAGI. The CDR3 has 14 residues. Unmatched junction bases numbered 9, after V lost 5 bases and J lost 10 bases. Here the CDR3 DNA reads TGTGCCAGCAGTGGGACAGGCGATTGGCGAAAACTGTTTTTT. This codes for CASSGTGDWRKLFF.

The rearrangement links TRBV10-1 to TRBJ1-1; D is unclear. This CDR3 has 13 residues. Germline CDR1 WNHNN, CDR2 SYGVQD (reference sequence). V lost 3 bases, J lost 1 base, and 6 bases lay in between. Here the CDR3 DNA reads TGCGCCAGCAGTGATACACCGAACACTGAAGCTTTCTTT. It specifies CASSDTPNTEAFF.